This T cell receptor beta chain was sequenced in a study of control samples from healthy donors and cancer patients. The repertoire was sequenced with immunoSEQ multiplex PCR; TCRdb's copy has only in-frame clones and lacks some. Found here are 98,000 or so clones, around 80% of them singletons; the top ten hold more than 9%. This TCR was sampled from a woman aged 25 to 39 in good health. The sample taken for sequencing was blood.

CDR3 amino acids: CASSLVGRPLSGANVLTF. Written as DNA, the CDR3 is TGCGCCAGCAGCTTGGTGGGACGGCCGCTCTCTGGGGCCAACGTCCTGACTTTC. The V and J genes are TRBV5-1 and TRBJ2-6, with D possibly called TRBD1 or TRBD2 (5 bases each). Germline CDR1 SGHRS, CDR2 YFSETQ. CDR3 length: 18 amino acids. V was cut by 0 bases and J by 0 bases, with 13 bases left in between.